A selection of T cell receptor beta chains follows, all from one sample in a study of cytomegalovirus exposure and HLA in healthy donors. Clones were read by immunoSEQ multiplex PCR, and TCRdb kept only the in-frame ones, dropping some. The ten top clones account for around 0.74%, within a sample of about 200,000 clones. Sequenced input: PBMCs. The receptor set was obtained from a boy under 18 in good health and CMV-seronegative. Each CDR3 is given with its conserved first and last residue. D genes are given only for firm matches.

V,D,J,CDR3,DNA
TRBV9,-,TRBJ2-7,CASNAGDSYEQYF,TGTGCCAGCAACGCGGGCGACTCCTACGAGCAGTACTTC
TRBV7-3,-,TRBJ2-5,CASSFDYQETQYF,TGTGCCAGCAGCTTCGACTACCAAGAGACCCAGTACTTC
TRBV19,-,TRBJ2-2,CASTPWARISISRTNTGELFF,TGTGCCAGTACCCCTTGGGCCAGGATAAGCATCAGTAGAACGAACACCGGGGAGCTGTTTTTT
TRBV19,TRBD2,TRBJ2-7,CASRPTGGPSSYEQYF,TGTGCCAGTAGGCCCACGGGGGGTCCTAGCTCCTACGAGCAGTACTTC
TRBV7-3,-,TRBJ1-6,CASSFNSNSPLHF,TGTGCCAGCAGCTTTAACAGCAATTCACCCCTCCACTTT
TRBV7-9,-,TRBJ2-1,CATRPLGGGHEQFF,TGTGCCACCCGCCCGCTGGGAGGTGGGCATGAGCAGTTCTTC
TRBV29-1,-,TRBJ1-4,CSGSSNEKLFF,TGCAGCGGTTCTAGTAATGAAAAACTGTTTTTT
TRBV5-6,TRBD2,TRBJ2-3,CASSLRLTGGGTDTQYF,TGTGCCAGCAGCTTACGACTGACCGGGGGGGGAACAGATACGCAGTATTTT
TRBV6-5,TRBD1,TRBJ1-5,CASSSGTDPRPQHF,TGTGCCAGCAGTTCCGGGACAGACCCACGTCCCCAGCATTTT
TRBV11-1,-,TRBJ1-2,CASSPGPISDGYTF,TGTGCCAGCAGCCCAGGCCCCATTTCGGATGGCTACACCTTC
TRBV28,-,TRBJ1-5,CASSSPLYNQPQHF,TGTGCCAGCAGTTCCCCACTGTACAATCAGCCCCAGCATTTT
TRBV4-2,TRBD2,TRBJ2-7,CASSPGERGGWYEQYF,TGTGCCAGCAGCCCTGGAGAGCGGGGGGGCTGGTACGAGCAGTACTTC
TRBV2,-,TRBJ2-3,CASSTDGLLTTDTQYF,TGTGCCAGCAGCACCGACGGGTTACTTACCACAGATACGCAGTATTTT
TRBV7-2,-,TRBJ1-2,CASSLTQGMEYGYTF,TGTGCCAGCAGCCTCACACAGGGAATGGAATATGGCTACACCTTC
TRBV28,-,TRBJ2-7,CASSRTEGDEQYF,TGTGCCAGCAGCCGCACTGAGGGCGACGAGCAGTACTTC
TRBV28,TRBD1,TRBJ1-2,CASSLFGQGSYGYTF,TGTGCCAGCAGTTTATTCGGACAGGGTTCCTATGGCTACACCTTC
TRBV6-1,TRBD1,TRBJ1-5,CASTGQGAYQPQHF,TGTGCCAGCACGGGACAGGGCGCCTATCAGCCCCAGCATTTT
TRBV6-5,TRBD2,TRBJ2-7,CASSRERGSYEQYF,TGTGCCAGCAGCCGCGAGCGGGGTTCCTACGAGCAGTACTTC
TRBV6-1,-,TRBJ2-7,CAVRPGATYEQYF,TGTGCCGTGCGGCCAGGGGCTACCTACGAGCAGTACTTC
TRBV6-4,TRBD1,TRBJ1-5,CASSGGWDRRQPQHF,TGTGCCAGCAGTGGGGGTTGGGACAGGCGGCAGCCCCAGCATTTT
TRBV4-2,-,TRBJ1-3,CASSQVTGPGNTIYF,TGTGCCAGCAGCCAAGTAACTGGGCCTGGAAACACCATATATTTT
TRBV5-1,-,TRBJ2-7,CASKAGDEQYF,TGCGCCAGCAAGGCAGGTGACGAGCAGTACTTC
TRBV7-2,TRBD1,TRBJ1-2,CASSLETGEYGYTF,TGTGCCAGCAGCCTAGAAACAGGGGAGTATGGCTACACCTTC
TRBV5-1,-,TRBJ1-2,CASRSPPRYGYTF,TGCGCCAGTCGGAGTCCCCCGAGGTATGGCTACACCTTC
TRBV20-1,TRBD1,TRBJ1-2,CSARGVYGYTF,TGCAGTGCCAGGGGGGTCTATGGCTACACCTTC
TRBV2,TRBD1,TRBJ2-7,CASSGDRRSYEQYF,TGTGCCAGCAGTGGGGACAGGCGCTCCTACGAGCAGTACTTC
TRBV5-5,TRBD2,TRBJ2-4,CASSFFTSGGKNIQYF,TGTGCCAGCAGCTTTTTCACTAGCGGGGGAAAAAACATTCAGTACTTC
TRBV9,TRBD1,TRBJ1-2,CASSVVRDRGRFGYTF,TGTGCCAGCAGCGTAGTCCGGGACAGGGGGCGTTTCGGCTACACCTTC
TRBV7-9,TRBD2,TRBJ2-1,CASSLGLAGALNEQFF,TGTGCCAGCAGCTTAGGACTAGCGGGAGCCCTTAATGAGCAGTTCTTC
TRBV19,TRBD2,TRBJ2-1,CASSIGGGPMKNEQFF,TGTGCCAGTAGTATTGGCGGGGGGCCTATGAAGAATGAGCAGTTCTTC
TRBV7-2,TRBD2,TRBJ2-3,CASSFRGGGTDTQYF,TGTGCCAGCAGCTTTCGGGGGGGCGGCACAGATACGCAGTATTTT
TRBV6-1,TRBD2,TRBJ2-7,CASLAAGGLYEQYF,TGTGCCAGCCTTGCAGCGGGGGGGCTCTACGAGCAGTACTTC
TRBV9,TRBD1,TRBJ1-4,CASSATDRGSLATNEKLFF,TGTGCCAGCAGCGCCACGGACAGGGGGTCCCTTGCAACTAATGAAAAACTGTTTTTT
TRBV29-1,-,TRBJ1-4,CSVRTGEKLFF,TGCAGCGTTAGGACGGGGGAAAAACTGTTTTTT